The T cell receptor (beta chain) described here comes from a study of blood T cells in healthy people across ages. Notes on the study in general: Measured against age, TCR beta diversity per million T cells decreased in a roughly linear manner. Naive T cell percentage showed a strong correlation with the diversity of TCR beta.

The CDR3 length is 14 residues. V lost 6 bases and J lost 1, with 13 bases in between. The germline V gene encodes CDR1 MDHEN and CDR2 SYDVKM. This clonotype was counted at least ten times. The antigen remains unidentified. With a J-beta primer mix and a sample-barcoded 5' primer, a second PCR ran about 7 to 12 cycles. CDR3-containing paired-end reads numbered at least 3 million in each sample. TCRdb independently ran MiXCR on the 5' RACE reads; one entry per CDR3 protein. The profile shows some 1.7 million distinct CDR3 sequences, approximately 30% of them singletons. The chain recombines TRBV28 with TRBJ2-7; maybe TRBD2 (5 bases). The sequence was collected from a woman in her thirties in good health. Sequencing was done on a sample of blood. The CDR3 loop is CASRMRPGSYEQYF. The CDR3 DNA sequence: TGTGCCAGCAGGATGCGGCCGGGGTCCTACGAGCAGTACTTC. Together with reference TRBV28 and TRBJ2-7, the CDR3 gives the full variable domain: DVKVTQSSRYLVKRTGEKVFLECVQDMDHENMFWYRQDPGLGLRLIYFSYDVKMKEKGDIPEGYSVSREKKERFSLILESASTNQTSMYLCASRMRPGSYEQYFGPGTRLTVT.